The present TCR beta chain was sequenced within a study of tissue T cells after allogeneic stem cell transplantation. Whole-study findings and limits: The patient cohort was small and clinically heterogeneous, with limited sampling depth. Blood and spleen captured only part of the tissue TCR repertoire. Shared clones across patients were few; motif clustering revealed tissue-specific shared signatures.

Unmatched junction bases numbered 1, after V lost 0 bases and J lost 3 bases. This CDR3 is built from 14 residues. CDR1 LGHNA and CDR2 YSYQKL come from the germline V gene. Clones were read by immunoSEQ multiplex PCR, and TCRdb kept only the in-frame ones, dropping some. The sample shows about 48,000 clones, roughly 73% of them seen only once. This clone was detected only a few times. The antigen remains undetermined. Genes and germline are mouse. The read halts 1 residue ahead of the CDR3 end, with the missing end drawn from the germline J gene. The sample taken for sequencing was sorted cells pooled from one or two spleens. The source of this sequence is a pool of C57BL/6 mice in good health. This chain joins TRBV2 and TRBJ2-7; 8 nucleotides align to TRBD2. CDR3 residues: CASSQDLGGYEQYF. CDR3 bases read: TGTGCCAGCAGCCAAGATCTGGGGGGCTATGAACAGTAC.